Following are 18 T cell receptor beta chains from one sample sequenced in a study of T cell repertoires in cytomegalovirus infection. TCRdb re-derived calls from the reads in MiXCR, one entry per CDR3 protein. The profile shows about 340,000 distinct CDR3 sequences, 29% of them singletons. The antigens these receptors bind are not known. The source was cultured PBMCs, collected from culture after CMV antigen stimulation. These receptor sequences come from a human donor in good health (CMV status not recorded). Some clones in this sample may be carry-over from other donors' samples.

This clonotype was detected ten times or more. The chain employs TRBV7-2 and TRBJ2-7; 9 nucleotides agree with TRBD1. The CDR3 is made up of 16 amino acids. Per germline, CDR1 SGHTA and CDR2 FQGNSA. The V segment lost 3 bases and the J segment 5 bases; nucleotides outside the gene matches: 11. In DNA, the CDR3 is TGTGCCAGCAGCTTTGATACCGGGACAGGGCTCGACGAGCAGTACTTC. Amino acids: CASSFDTGTGLDEQYF.

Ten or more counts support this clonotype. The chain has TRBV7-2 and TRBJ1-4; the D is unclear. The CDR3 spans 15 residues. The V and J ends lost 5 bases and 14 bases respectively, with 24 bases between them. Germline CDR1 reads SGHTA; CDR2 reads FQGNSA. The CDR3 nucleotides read TGTGCCAGCAGCCAGGATGGAAGCGGGATATCTCGGCTGTTTTTT. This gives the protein CASSQDGSGISRLFF. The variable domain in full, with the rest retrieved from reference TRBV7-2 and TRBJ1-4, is GAGVSQSPSNKVTEKGKDVELRCDPISGHTALYWYRQSLGQGLEFLIYFQGNSAPDKSGLPSDRFSAERTGGSVSTLTIQRTQQEDSAVYLCASSQDGSGISRLFFGSGTQLSVL.

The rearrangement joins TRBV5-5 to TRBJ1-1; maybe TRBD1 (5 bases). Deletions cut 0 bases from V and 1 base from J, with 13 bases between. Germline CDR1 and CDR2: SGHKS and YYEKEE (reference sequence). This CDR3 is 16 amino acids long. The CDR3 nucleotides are TGTGCCAGCAGCTTGGCCACAGGTGTCAAGAACACTGAAGCTTTCTTT. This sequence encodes CASSLATGVKNTEAFF.

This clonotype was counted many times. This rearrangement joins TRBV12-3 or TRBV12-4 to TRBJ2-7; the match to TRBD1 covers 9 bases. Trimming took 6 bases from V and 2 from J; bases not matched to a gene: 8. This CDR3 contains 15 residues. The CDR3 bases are TGTGCCAGCAGGTCCACCGGGACAGGGACCTACGAGCAGTACTTC. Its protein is CASRSTGTGTYEQYF.

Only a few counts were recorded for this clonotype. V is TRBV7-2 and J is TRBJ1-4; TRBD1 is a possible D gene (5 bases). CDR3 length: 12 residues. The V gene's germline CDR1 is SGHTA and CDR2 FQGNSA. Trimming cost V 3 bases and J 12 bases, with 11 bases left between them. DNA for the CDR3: TGTGCCAGCAGCTTTCAGGGTTCTGAACTGTTTTTT. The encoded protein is CASSFQGSELFF. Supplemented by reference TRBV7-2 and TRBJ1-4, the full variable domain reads GAGVSQSPSNKVTEKGKDVELRCDPISGHTALYWYRQSLGQGLEFLIYFQGNSAPDKSGLPSDRFSAERTGGSVSTLTIQRTQQEDSAVYLCASSFQGSELFFGSGTQLSVL.

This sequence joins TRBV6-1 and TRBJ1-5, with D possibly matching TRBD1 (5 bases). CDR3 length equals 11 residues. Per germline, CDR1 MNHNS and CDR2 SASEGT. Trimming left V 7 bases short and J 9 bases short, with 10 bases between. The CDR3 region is CASTDRGPQHF. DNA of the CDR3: TGTGCCAGCACCGACAGAGGGCCCCAGCATTTT.

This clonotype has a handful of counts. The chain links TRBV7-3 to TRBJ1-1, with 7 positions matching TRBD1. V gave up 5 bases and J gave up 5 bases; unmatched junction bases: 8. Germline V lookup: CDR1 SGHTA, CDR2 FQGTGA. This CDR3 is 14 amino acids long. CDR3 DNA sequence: TGTGCCAGCAGCCCCGACAGGGAAGTTACTGAAGCTTTCTTT. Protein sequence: CASSPDREVTEAFF.

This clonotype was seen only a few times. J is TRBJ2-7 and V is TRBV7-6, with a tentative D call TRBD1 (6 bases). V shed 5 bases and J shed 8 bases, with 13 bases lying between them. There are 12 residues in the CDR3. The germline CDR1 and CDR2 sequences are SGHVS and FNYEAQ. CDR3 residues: CASSRATGKQYF. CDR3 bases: TGTGCCAGCAGCCGCGCCACAGGGAAGCAGTACTTC.

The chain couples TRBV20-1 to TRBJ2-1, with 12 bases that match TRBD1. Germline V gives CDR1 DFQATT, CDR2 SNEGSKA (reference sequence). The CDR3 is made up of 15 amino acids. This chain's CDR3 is CSGNPGQGADNEQFF. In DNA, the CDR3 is TGCAGCGGAAACCCGGGACAGGGGGCGGATAATGAGCAGTTCTTC.

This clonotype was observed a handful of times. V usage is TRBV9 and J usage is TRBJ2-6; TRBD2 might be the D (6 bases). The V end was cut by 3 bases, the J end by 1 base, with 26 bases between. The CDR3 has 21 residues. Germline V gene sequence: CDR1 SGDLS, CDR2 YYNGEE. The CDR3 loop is CASSARGDFGQIGSGANVLTF. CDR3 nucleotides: TGTGCCAGCAGCGCGAGAGGGGACTTCGGTCAGATTGGGTCTGGGGCCAACGTCCTGACTTTC.

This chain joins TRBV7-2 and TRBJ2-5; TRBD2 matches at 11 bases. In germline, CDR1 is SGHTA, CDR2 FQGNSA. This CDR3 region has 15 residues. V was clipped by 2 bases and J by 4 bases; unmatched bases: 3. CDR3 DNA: TGTGCCAGCAGCTTACTCCTAGCGGGGGGAGAGACCCAGTACTTC. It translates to CASSLLLAGGETQYF.

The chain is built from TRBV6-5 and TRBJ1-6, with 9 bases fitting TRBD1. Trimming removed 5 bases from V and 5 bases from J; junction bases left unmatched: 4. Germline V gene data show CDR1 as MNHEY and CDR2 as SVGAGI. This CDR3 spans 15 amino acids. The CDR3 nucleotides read TGTGCCAGCAGTCGACAGGGGGTGGATAATTCACCCCTCCACTTT. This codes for CASSRQGVDNSPLHF.

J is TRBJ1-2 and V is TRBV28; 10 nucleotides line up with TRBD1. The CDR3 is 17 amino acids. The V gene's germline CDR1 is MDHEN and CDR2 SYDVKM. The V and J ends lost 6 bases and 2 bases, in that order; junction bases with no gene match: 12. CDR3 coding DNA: TGTGCCAGCAGCAAAGAAGGGACAGGGGACTGGAACTATGGCTACACCTTC. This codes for CASSKEGTGDWNYGYTF.

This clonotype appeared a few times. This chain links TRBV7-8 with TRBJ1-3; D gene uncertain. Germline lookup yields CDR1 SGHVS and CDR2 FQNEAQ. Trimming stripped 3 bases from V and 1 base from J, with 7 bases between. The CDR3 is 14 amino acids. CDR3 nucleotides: TGTGCCAGCAGCTTTTCGGTTTCTGGAAACACCATATATTTT. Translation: CASSFSVSGNTIYF.

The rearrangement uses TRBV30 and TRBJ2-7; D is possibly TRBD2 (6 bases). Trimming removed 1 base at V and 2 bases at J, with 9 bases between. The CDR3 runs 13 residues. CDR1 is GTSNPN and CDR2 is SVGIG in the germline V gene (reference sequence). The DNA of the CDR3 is TGTGCCTGGAGTGCCTCGGGAGCCTACGAGCAGTACTTC. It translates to CAWSASGAYEQYF.

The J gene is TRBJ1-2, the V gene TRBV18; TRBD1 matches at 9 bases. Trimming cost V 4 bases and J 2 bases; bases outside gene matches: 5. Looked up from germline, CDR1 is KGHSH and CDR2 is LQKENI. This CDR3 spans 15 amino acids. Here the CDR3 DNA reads TGTGCCAGCTCACAAACCGGGACAGGGAACTATGGCTACACCTTC. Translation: CASSQTGTGNYGYTF.

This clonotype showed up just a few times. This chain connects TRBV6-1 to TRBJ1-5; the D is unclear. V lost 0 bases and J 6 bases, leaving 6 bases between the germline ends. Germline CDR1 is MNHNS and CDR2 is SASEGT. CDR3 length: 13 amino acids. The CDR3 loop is CASSEAFGQPQHF. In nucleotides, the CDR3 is TGTGCCAGCAGTGAAGCGTTCGGTCAGCCCCAGCATTTT.

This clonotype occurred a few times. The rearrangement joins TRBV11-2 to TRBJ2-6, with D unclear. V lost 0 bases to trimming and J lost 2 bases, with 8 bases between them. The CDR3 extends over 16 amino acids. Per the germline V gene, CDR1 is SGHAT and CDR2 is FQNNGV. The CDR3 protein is CASSLDGVAGANVLTF. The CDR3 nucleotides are TGTGCCAGCAGCTTAGATGGGGTAGCTGGGGCCAACGTCCTGACTTTC.